This T cell receptor beta chain was identified in a study of blood T cell repertoires in COVID-19. For the study at large: Acute and convalescent COVID-19 specimens originated in the United States, Italy and Spain.

The CDR3 spans 13 residues. V dropped 3 bases and J dropped 4 bases, with 7 bases sitting between them. Germline CDR1 reads SGHVS; CDR2 reads FQNEAQ. In the original analysis: Estimates of nucleated cell counts were drawn from the amplification of reference gene primers. The assay was immunoSEQ multiplex PCR, and TCRdb's table has in-frame clones only and misses some. V, J and clone size are those of that table, while D and trimming were read from the DNA. The sample includes tens of thousands of clones, 80% to 95% of them seen just once. The sequence was obtained from a man aged 45 to 65 with COVID-19, enrolled during active disease. The chain employs TRBV7-8 and TRBJ2-4, with D maybe TRBD1 (5 bases). The sample taken for sequencing was peripheral blood. This chain's CDR3 is CASSLGPKNIQYF. Here the CDR3 DNA reads TGTGCCAGCAGCTTGGGGCCGAAAAACATTCAGTACTTC. Using reference TRBV7-8 and TRBJ2-4 for the parts outside the CDR3, the full variable domain is GAGVSQSPRYKVAKRGQDVALRCDPISGHVSLFWYQQALGQGPEFLTYFQNEAQLDKSGLPSDRFFAERPEGSVSTLKIQRTQQEDSAVYLCASSLGPKNIQYFGAGTRLSVL.